The 20 T cell receptor beta chains listed next were all sequenced from one sample in a study of blood T cell repertoires in COVID-19. This table comes from immunoSEQ multiplex PCR, and its TCRdb copy is limited to in-frame clones, with some not included. The table shows about 15,000 clones, with approximately 76% occurring only once. Sequenced material: peripheral blood. The receptors originated from a man in his 70s with active or convalescent COVID-19.

V usage is TRBV5-1 and J usage is TRBJ1-1; 7 bases match TRBD1. Looked up from germline, CDR1 is SGHRS and CDR2 is YFSETQ. The CDR3 is made up of 14 amino acids. The V and J ends lost 0 bases and 5 bases, in that order; junction bases with no gene match: 4. The CDR3 DNA follows: TGCGCCAGCAGCTTGGCACAGGGGATTACTGAAGCTTTCTTT. Amino acids: CASSLAQGITEAFF.

The chain couples TRBV30 to TRBJ2-7, with TRBD2 identical over 10 bases. Germline CDR1 and CDR2: GTSNPN and SVGIG (reference sequence). With 3 bases clipped from V and 0 bases from J, the junction kept 5 bases outside the gene matches. The CDR3 totals 15 residues. The CDR3 DNA reads TGTGCCTGGAGACTAGCGGGAAGATACTCCTACGAGCAGTACTTC. Translated, it gives CAWRLAGRYSYEQYF.

This clone came up once. The chain links TRBV29-1 to TRBJ1-1, with D possibly matching TRBD1 (5 bases). CDR3 length: 12 amino acids. Germline-derived CDR1 and CDR2 are SQVTM and ANQGSEA. The V end lost 4 bases, the J end lost 4 bases, and 10 bases lay between the germline ends. CDR3 loop: CSVVRGGTEAFF. CDR3 DNA: TGCAGCGTTGTACGCGGGGGCACTGAAGCTTTCTTT.

This clone came up a few times. The gene calls are TRBV5-4 and TRBJ1-2; D gene ambiguous. Germline V CDR1 and CDR2: SGHNT, YYREEE (reference sequence). The V end was cut by 5 bases, the J end by 6 bases, with 11 bases between. This CDR3 has 12 residues. The DNA for the CDR3 is TGTGCCAGCAGACTCGACACCGATGGCTACACCTTC. Protein sequence: CASRLDTDGYTF.

The rearrangement uses TRBV27 and TRBJ2-3, with unresolved D. The germline gives CDR1 MNHEY, CDR2 SMNVEV (reference sequence). CDR3 length equals 14 residues. The V gene lost 4 bases and the J gene lost 2 bases, with 10 bases spanning the gap. CDR3 sequence reads: CASSYNGHTDTQYF. In nucleotides, the CDR3 is TGTGCCAGCAGTTATAACGGTCACACAGATACGCAGTATTTT.

The chain is built from TRBV18 and TRBJ2-7; 12 bases fit TRBD1. Germline loops: CDR1 KGHSH, CDR2 LQKENI. With 3 bases clipped from V and 6 bases from J, the junction kept 6 bases outside the gene matches. The CDR3 is 15 residues long. The CDR3 DNA is TGTGCCAGCTCACCCTCCGGGACAGGGGGCAGCGAGCAGTACTTC. Its protein product is CASSPSGTGGSEQYF.

The DNA for the CDR3 is TGTGCTAGTGGTTCCGGGACTAGCGGTGTTGAGGGCCAGTACTTC. Translating it yields CASGSGTSGVEGQYF. The chain is built from TRBV12-5 and TRBJ2-5, with 11 bases lining up with TRBD2. V dropped 4 bases and J dropped 10; count of bases not matched to a gene: 11. CDR1 and CDR2 (germline): LGHNT, FRNRAP. The CDR3 extends over 15 amino acids.

The J gene is TRBJ1-1, the V gene TRBV5-1; the match to TRBD1 covers 7 bases. The CDR3 spans 13 residues. V trimming: 3 bases; J trimming: 7 bases; junction bases outside the gene matches: 6. Germline lookup yields CDR1 SGHRS and CDR2 YFSETQ. The CDR3 here is CASSSDRLVEAFF. CDR3 coding DNA: TGCGCCAGCAGCTCGGACAGGCTGGTTGAAGCTTTCTTT.

The rearrangement links TRBV4-2 to TRBJ2-5, with TRBD2 identical over 12 bases. The V and J ends lost 4 bases and 4 bases, in that order; junction bases with no gene match: 4. The germline V gene encodes CDR1 LGHNA and CDR2 YNFKEQ. The CDR3 covers 15 residues. The CDR3 DNA reads as TGTGCCAGCAGCCCTCTAGCGGGGGGGTCAGAGACCCAGTACTTC. As protein: CASSPLAGGSETQYF.

V and J are TRBV28 and TRBJ1-6, with 7 bases fitting TRBD1. Germline CDR1 MDHEN, CDR2 SYDVKM. This CDR3 is 14 amino acids long. The junction had 4 bases not matched to a gene; V was cut back by 6 bases and J by 5 bases. The CDR3: CASRGQTNNSPLHF. DNA of the CDR3: TGTGCCAGCAGGGGACAGACGAATAATTCACCCCTCCACTTT.

This sequence joins TRBV19 and TRBJ2-1; 8 nucleotides align to TRBD1. Per the germline V gene, CDR1 is LNHDA and CDR2 is SQIVND (reference sequence). This CDR3 comprises 14 residues. With V trimmed by 7 bases and J by 8 bases, 10 bases remained unmatched. CDR3 loop: CASNQGAHRDEQFF. The CDR3 DNA follows: TGTGCCAGTAATCAGGGGGCGCATAGAGATGAGCAGTTCTTC.

This clone was counted a single time. V is TRBV10-3 and J is TRBJ1-1; weak D call: TRBD1 (5 bases). Germline V gives CDR1 ENHRY, CDR2 SYGVKD. Trimming shortened V by 4 bases and J by 2 bases, and 8 bases separated the two germline ends. This CDR3 spans 13 amino acids. The CDR3 DNA sequence: TGTGCCATCAGTGCGCAGGGCAACACTGAAGCTTTCTTT. It yields the protein CAISAQGNTEAFF.

The V and J genes are TRBV18 and TRBJ2-7; D might be TRBD1 (7 bases). Per germline, CDR1 KGHSH and CDR2 LQKENI. V was pared by 6 bases and J by 5 bases, with 11 bases between. CDR3 size: 12 residues. As DNA, the CDR3 is TGTGCCAGCTCCCCCAGGGGGGACGAGCAGTACTTC. As protein: CASSPRGDEQYF.

The chain carries TRBV7-2 and TRBJ2-7; 10 bases fit TRBD2. J was trimmed by 2 bases and V by 5 bases; bases with no gene match: 6. Per germline, CDR1 SGHTA and CDR2 FQGNSA. The length of the CDR3 is 15 residues. The CDR3 here is CASSRGLAVTYEQYF. CDR3 DNA: TGTGCCAGCAGCCGTGGACTAGCGGTAACCTACGAGCAGTACTTC.

V usage is TRBV2 and J usage is TRBJ1-2; weak D call: TRBD1 (5 bases). V was cut by 8 bases and J by 14 bases, with 18 bases left in between. Germline values: CDR1 SNHLY, CDR2 FYNNEI. There are 11 residues in the CDR3. This chain's CDR3 is CASRYTGTGTF. Written as DNA, the CDR3 is TGTGCCAGCCGGTATACAGGAACTGGTACCTTC.

CDR3 sequence reads: CSASPLGQGGQETQYF. CDR3 nucleotides: TGCAGTGCTAGTCCTTTAGGACAGGGAGGACAAGAGACCCAGTACTTC. The chain carries TRBV20-1 and TRBJ2-5; 8 bases line up with TRBD1. The CDR3 totals 16 residues. The germline V gene encodes CDR1 DFQATT and CDR2 SNEGSKA (reference sequence). The V segment lost 3 bases and the J segment 2 bases; nucleotides outside the gene matches: 11.

The chain combines TRBV23-1 with TRBJ2-3; TRBD2 matches 9 bases. TRBV23-1 belongs to the ORF category, with a function that is uncertain. V trimming: 0 bases; J trimming: 6 bases; junction bases outside the gene matches: 13. This CDR3 has 18 amino acids. The CDR3 reads CASSQSMPTSGRPDTQYF. The CDR3 DNA sequence: TGCGCCAGCAGTCAATCGATGCCGACTAGCGGACGTCCGGATACGCAGTATTTT.

This chain connects TRBV19 to TRBJ1-1; 8 bases align to TRBD1. Germline lookup yields CDR1 LNHDA and CDR2 SQIVND (reference sequence). The CDR3 is 14 amino acids. V was clipped by 2 bases and J by 1 base; unmatched bases: 0. CDR3 region: CASSIQGANTEAFF. The CDR3 DNA sequence: TGTGCCAGTAGTATACAGGGGGCGAACACTGAAGCTTTCTTT.

The V call is TRBV2, the J call TRBJ1-6; D unresolved. CDR1 SNHLY and CDR2 FYNNEI come from the germline V gene. This CDR3 contains 12 residues. V lost 1 base to trimming and J lost 12 bases, with 7 bases between them. The CDR3 sequence: CASSEVRGPLHF. The CDR3 DNA sequence: TGTGCCAGCAGTGAAGTGCGGGGACCCCTCCACTTT.

The J gene is TRBJ1-4, the V gene TRBV3-1 (or the pseudogene TRBV3-2); D is possibly TRBD1 (6 bases). Trimming shortened V by 4 bases and J by 5 bases, and 8 bases separated the two germline ends. This CDR3 has 13 amino acids. CDR1 and CDR2 (germline): LGHDT, YNNKEL (reference sequence). The CDR3 here is CASSPRGNEKLFF. DNA of the CDR3: TGTGCCAGCAGCCCGAGGGGGAATGAAAAACTGTTTTTT.